The T cell receptor (beta chain) described here comes from a study of T cells in Graves' hyperthyroidism and ophthalmopathy. Study results and caveats: Model output signaled ophthalmopathy a median approximately 6 months ahead of onset.

Amplified regions were TCR beta CDR3 sequences from RNA transcripts. Using the HTBI primer set, a first-round RT-PCR was run on the TCR CDR3. TCRdb fed the multiplex PCR reads into MiXCR, producing one record per CDR3 protein. This sample carries hundreds of thousands of distinct CDR3 sequences, 12% to 15% of them seen once, and the ten largest clones take approximately 10%. This clonotype has at least ten counts. The antigen is not known. The length of the CDR3 is 17 residues. V lost 2 bases and J 6 bases, leaving 17 bases between the germline ends. The germline V gene has CDR1 SGHVS and CDR2 FQNEAQ. This chain uses TRBV7-8 with TRBJ1-6, with a possible D match to TRBD1 (5 bases). Material for sequencing was blood. This sequence was found in a woman younger than 30 with Graves' hyperthyroidism. CDR3 loop: CASSLTGTISGNSPLHF. The CDR3 DNA reads TGTGCCAGCAGCTTAACCGGGACCATATCGGGTAATTCACCCCTCCACTTT.